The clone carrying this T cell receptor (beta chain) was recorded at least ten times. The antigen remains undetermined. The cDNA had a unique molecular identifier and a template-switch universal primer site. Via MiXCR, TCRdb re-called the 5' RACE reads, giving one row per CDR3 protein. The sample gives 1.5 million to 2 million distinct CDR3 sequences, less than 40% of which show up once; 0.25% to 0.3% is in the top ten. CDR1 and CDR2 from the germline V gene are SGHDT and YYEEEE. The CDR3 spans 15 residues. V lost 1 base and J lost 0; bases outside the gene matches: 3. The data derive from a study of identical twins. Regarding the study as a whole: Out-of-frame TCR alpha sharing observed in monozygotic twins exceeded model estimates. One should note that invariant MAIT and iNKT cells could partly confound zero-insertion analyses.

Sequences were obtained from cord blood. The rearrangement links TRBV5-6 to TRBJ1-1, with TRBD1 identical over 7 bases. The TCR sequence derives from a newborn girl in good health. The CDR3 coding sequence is TGTGCCAGCAGCTTGCCCGGGACAGTGAACACTGAAGCTTTCTTT. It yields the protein CASSLPGTVNTEAFF.